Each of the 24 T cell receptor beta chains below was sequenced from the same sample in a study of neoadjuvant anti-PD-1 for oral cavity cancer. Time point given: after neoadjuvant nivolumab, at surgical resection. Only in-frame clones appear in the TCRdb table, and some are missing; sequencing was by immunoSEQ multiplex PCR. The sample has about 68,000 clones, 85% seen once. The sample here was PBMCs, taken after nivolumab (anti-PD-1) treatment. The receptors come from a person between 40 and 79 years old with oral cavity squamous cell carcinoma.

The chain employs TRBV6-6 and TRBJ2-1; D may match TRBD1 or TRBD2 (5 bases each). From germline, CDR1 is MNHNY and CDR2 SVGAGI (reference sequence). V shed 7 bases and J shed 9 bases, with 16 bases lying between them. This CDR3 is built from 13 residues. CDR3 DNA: TGTGCCAGCACCTCTCTTACGGGGACTGAGCAGTTCTTC. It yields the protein CASTSLTGTEQFF.

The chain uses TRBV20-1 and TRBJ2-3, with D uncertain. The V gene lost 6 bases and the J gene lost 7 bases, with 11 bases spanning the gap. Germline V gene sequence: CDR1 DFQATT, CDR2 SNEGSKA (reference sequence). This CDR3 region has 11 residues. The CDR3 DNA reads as TGCAGTGCCAACCTAGGGTATACGCAGTATTTT. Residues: CSANLGYTQYF.

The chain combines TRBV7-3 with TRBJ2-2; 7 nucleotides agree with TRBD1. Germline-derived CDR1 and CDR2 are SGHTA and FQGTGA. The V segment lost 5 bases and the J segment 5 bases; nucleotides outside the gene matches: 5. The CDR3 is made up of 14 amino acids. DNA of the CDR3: TGTGCCAGCAGCCCGGGACAGAGAACCGGGGAGCTGTTTTTT. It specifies CASSPGQRTGELFF.

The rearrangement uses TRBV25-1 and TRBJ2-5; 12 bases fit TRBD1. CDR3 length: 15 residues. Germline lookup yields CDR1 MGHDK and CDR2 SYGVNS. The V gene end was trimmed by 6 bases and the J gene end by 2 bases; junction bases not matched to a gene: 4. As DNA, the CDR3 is TGTGCCAGCAGAGGGGACAGGGGGCCGCAAGAGACCCAGTACTTC. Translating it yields CASRGDRGPQETQYF. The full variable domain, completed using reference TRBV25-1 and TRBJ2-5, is EADIYQTPRYLVIGTGKKITLECSQTMGHDKMYWYQQDPGMELHLIHYSYGVNSTEKGDLSSESTVSRIRTEHFPLTLESARPSHTSQYLCASRGDRGPQETQYFGPGTRLLVL.

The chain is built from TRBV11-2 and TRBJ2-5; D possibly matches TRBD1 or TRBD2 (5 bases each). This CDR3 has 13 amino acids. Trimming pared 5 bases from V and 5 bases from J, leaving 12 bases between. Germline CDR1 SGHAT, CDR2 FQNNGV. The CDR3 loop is CASSLGTAETQYF. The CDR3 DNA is TGTGCCAGCAGCCTAGGGACGGCGGAGACCCAGTACTTC.

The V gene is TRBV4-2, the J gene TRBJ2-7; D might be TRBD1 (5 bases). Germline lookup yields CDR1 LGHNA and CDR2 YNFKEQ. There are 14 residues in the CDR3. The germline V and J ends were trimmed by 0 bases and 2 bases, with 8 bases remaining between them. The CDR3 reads CASSQDTGPYEQYF. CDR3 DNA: TGTGCCAGCAGCCAAGATACAGGCCCCTACGAGCAGTACTTC.

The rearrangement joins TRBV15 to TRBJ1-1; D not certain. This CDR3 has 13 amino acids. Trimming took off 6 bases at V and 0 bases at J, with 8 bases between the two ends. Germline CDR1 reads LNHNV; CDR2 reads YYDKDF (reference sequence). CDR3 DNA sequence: TGTGCCACCAGTACAGATATGAACACTGAAGCTTTCTTT. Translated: CATSTDMNTEAFF.

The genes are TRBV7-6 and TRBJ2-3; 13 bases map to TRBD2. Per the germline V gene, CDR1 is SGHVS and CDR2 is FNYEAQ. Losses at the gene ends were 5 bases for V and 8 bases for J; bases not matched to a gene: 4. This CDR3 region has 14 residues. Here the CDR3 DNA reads TGTGCCAGCAGCCCAGGGACTAGCGGGGTTACGCAGTATTTT. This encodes CASSPGTSGVTQYF.

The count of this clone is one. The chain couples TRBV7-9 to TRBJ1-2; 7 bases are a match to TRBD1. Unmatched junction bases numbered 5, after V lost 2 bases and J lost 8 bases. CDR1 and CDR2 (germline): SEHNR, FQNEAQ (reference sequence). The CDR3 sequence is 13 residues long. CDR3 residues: CASSLQGGVGYTF. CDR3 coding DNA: TGTGCCAGCAGCTTACAGGGGGGAGTAGGCTACACCTTC.

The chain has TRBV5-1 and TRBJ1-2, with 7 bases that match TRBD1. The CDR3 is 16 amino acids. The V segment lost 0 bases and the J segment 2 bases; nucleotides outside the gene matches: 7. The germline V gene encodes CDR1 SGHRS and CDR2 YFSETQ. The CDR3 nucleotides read TGCGCCAGCAGCTTGGCTGGCCAGGGACAGAACTATGGCTACACCTTC. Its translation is CASSLAGQGQNYGYTF. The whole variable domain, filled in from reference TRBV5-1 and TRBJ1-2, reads KAGVTQTPRYLIKTRGQQVTLSCSPISGHRSVSWYQQTPGQGLQFLFEYFSETQRNKGNFPGRFSGRQFSNSRSEMNVSTLELGDSALYLCASSLAGQGQNYGYTFGSGTRLTVV.

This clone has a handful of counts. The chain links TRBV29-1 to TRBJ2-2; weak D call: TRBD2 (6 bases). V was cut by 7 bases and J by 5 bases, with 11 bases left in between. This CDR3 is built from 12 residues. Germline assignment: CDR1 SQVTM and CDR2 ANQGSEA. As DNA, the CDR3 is TGCAGCGGCGGGGATCGTACCGGGGAGCTGTTTTTT. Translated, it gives CSGGDRTGELFF.

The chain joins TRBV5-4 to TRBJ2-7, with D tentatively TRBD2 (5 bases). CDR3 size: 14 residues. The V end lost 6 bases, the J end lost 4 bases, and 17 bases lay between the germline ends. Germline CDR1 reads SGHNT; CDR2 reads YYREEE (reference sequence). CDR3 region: CASKSRTEPYEQYF. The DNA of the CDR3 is TGTGCCAGCAAGTCCCGGACTGAACCGTACGAGCAGTACTTC.

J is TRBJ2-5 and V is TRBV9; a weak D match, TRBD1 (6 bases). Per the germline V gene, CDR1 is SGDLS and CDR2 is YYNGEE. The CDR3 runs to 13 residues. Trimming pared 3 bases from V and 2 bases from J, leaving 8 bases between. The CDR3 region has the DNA TGTGCCAGCAGCGCTGGACAGCAAGAGACCCAGTACTTC. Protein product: CASSAGQQETQYF.

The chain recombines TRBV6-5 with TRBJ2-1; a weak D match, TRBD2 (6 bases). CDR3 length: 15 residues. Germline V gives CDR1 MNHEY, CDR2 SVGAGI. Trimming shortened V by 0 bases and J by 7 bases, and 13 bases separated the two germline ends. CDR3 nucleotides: TGTGCCAGCAGTTACTCGTGGGGGGTTACAAATGAGCAGTTCTTC. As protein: CASSYSWGVTNEQFF.

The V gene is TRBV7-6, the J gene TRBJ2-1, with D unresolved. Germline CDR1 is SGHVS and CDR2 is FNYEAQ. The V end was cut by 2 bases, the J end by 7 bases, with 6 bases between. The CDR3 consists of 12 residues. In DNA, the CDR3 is TGTGCCAGCAGCTTAAGGCTTAATGAGCAGTTCTTC. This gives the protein CASSLRLNEQFF.

The CDR3 is CASSRGGTEAFF. CDR3 in DNA: TGTGCCAGCAGTAGAGGGGGGACTGAAGCTTTCTTT. The chain combines TRBV6-1 with TRBJ1-1; possible D gene TRBD1, 6 bases. Trimming took off 5 bases at V and 5 bases at J, with 9 bases between the two ends. The germline CDR1 and CDR2 sequences are MNHNS and SASEGT. The CDR3 has 12 amino acids.

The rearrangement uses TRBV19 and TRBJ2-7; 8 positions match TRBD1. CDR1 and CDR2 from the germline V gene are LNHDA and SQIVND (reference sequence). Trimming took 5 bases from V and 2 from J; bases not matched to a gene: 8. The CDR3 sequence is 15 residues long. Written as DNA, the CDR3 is TGTGCCAGTAGTGCCCAGGGGGCGGAACCCTACGAGCAGTACTTC. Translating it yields CASSAQGAEPYEQYF.

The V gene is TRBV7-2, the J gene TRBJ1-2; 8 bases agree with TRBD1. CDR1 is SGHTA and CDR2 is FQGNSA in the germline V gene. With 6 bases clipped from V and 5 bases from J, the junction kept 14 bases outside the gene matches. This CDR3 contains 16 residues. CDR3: CASRRPSGQAVYGYTF. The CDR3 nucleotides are TGTGCCAGCAGAAGACCCTCGGGACAGGCTGTTTATGGCTACACCTTC.

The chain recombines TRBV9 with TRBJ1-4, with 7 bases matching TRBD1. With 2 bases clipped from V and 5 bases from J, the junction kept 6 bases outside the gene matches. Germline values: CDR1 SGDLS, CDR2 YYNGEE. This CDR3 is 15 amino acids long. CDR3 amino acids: CASSVGGQANEKLFF. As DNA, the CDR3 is TGTGCCAGCAGCGTCGGTGGACAGGCAAATGAAAAACTGTTTTTT.

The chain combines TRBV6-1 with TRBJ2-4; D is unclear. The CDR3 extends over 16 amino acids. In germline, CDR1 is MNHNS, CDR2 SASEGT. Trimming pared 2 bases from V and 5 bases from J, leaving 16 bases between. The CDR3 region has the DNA TGTGCCAGCAGTGAATGGAGTTTGGGGATTCAAAACATTCAGTACTTC. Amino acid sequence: CASSEWSLGIQNIQYF.

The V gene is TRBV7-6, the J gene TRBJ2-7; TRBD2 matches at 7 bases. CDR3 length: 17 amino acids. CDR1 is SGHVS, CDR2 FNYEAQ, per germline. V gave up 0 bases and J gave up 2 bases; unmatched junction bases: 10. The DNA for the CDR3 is TGTGCCAGCAGCTTAGCGGGGACTACTAGCTCCCCCTACGAGCAGTACTTC. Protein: CASSLAGTTSSPYEQYF.

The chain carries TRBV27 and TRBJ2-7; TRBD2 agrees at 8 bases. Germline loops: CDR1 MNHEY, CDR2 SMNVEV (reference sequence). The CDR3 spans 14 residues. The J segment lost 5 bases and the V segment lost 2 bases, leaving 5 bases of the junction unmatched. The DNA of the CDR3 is TGTGCCAGCAGTTTAGACAGCGGGAGACACGAGCAGTACTTC. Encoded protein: CASSLDSGRHEQYF.

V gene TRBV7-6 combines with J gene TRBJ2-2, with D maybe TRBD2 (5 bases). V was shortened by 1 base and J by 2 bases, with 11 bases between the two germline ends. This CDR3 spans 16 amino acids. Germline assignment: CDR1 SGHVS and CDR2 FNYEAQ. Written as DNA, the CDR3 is TGTGCCAGCAGCTTAGAGGGTAGCGTAAACACCGGGGAGCTGTTTTTT. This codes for CASSLEGSVNTGELFF. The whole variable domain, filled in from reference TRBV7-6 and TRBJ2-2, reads GAGVSQSPRYKVTKRGQDVALRCDPISGHVSLYWYRQALGQGPEFLTYFNYEAQQDKSGLPNDRFSAERPEGSISTLTIQRTEQRDSAMYRCASSLEGSVNTGELFFGEGSRLTVL.

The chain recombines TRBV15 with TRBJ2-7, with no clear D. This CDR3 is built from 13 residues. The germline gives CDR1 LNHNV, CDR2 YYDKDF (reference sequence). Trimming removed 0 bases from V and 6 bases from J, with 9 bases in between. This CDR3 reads CATSREVVAEQYF. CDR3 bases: TGTGCCACCAGCAGAGAGGTTGTGGCCGAGCAGTACTTC. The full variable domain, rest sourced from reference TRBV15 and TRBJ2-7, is DAMVIQNPRYQVTQFGKPVTLSCSQTLNHNVMYWYQQKSSQAPKLLFHYYDKDFNNEADTPDNFQSRRPNTSFCFLDIRSPGLGDTAMYLCATSREVVAEQYFGPGTRLTVT.